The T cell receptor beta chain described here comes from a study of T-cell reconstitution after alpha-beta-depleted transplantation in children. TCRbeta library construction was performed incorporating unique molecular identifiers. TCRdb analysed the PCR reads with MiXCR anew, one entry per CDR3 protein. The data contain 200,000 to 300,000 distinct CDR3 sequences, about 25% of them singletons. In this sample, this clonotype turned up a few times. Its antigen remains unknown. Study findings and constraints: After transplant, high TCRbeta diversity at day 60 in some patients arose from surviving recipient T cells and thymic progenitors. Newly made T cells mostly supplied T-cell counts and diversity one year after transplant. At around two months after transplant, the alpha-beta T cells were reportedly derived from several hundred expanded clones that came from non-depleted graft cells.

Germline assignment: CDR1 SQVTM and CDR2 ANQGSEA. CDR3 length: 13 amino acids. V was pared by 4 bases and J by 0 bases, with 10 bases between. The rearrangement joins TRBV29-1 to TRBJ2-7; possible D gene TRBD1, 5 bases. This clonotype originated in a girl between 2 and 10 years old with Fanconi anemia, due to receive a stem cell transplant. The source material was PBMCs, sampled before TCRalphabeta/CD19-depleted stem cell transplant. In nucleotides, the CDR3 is TGCAGCGTTGTAGGTGGGGCCTCCTACGAGCAGTACTTC. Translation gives CSVVGGASYEQYF.